This T cell receptor beta chain derives from a study of T cell repertoires in cytomegalovirus infection. Turning to the study itself: Public TCR beta signatures were indicative of both CMV infection and a matching HLA type.

This CDR3 comprises 15 residues. The V gene's germline CDR1 is SGHTA and CDR2 FQGNSA. Trimming removed 4 bases at V and 0 bases at J, with 12 bases between. Via MiXCR, TCRdb re-called the reads, giving one row per CDR3 protein. The data show roughly 340,000 distinct CDR3 sequences, with 29% seen just once and roughly 20% held by the top ten. This clonotype was seen a few times. Its antigen remains unknown. The material sequenced was cultured PBMCs, taken from culture after CMV antigen stimulation. The TCR comes from a human donor in good health (CMV status not recorded). Some clones in this sample may be carry-over from other donors' samples. V is TRBV7-2 and J is TRBJ1-2, with D maybe TRBD1 (6 bases). CDR3 nucleotides: TGTGCCAGCAGCTCCGGGACACCAGCTAACTATGGCTACACCTTC. This encodes CASSSGTPANYGYTF.